The next 30 T cell receptor beta chains were all read from a single sample in a study of OX40 agonist ivuxolimab in advanced cancers. Method: immunoSEQ multiplex PCR; TCRdb's copy keeps in-frame clones and lacks some. The sample holds around 37,000 clones, 88% seen once. The source material was CD4+ or CD8+ T cells sorted from blood, sampled in a trial of the OX40 agonist ivuxolimab. Receptors were obtained from an adult with an advanced solid tumor such as melanoma, head and neck, liver or kidney cancer.

V and J are TRBV6-1 and TRBJ1-2, with D maybe TRBD1 (5 bases). CDR1 is MNHNS, CDR2 SASEGT, per germline. V was shortened by 7 bases and J by 6 bases, with 21 bases between the two germline ends. This CDR3 is 15 amino acids long. The CDR3 nucleotides read TGTGCCAGCACCCAATGGGGCCTCTCCAACGATGGCTACACCTTC. It codes for CASTQWGLSNDGYTF.

With respect to this clone: Germline is not matched at one junction end, which may reflect a read error. This chain joins TRBV7-2 and TRBJ2-7, with D maybe TRBD1 (5 bases). The length of the CDR3 is 14 residues. Germline assignment: CDR1 SGHTA and CDR2 FQGNSA. The CDR3, as DNA: TGTGCCGGCAGCTTATGGGCAGGGACCTACGAGCAGTACTTC. The encoded protein is CAGSLWAGTYEQYF.

The CDR3 DNA follows: TGTGCCAGCAGCTTTAACGAGGACCAACTCCTGGAGCAGTACTTC. Translating gives CASSFNEDQLLEQYF. V is TRBV7-9 and J is TRBJ2-7; D remains ambiguous. Germline V lookup: CDR1 SEHNR, CDR2 FQNEAQ (reference sequence). Trimming removed 3 bases from V and 7 bases from J, with 19 bases in between. CDR3 length: 15 residues.

This clone was seen once. The chain is built from TRBV27 and TRBJ2-1; no definite D call. The V gene's germline CDR1 is MNHEY and CDR2 SMNVEV (reference sequence). Trimming stripped 5 bases from V and 0 bases from J, with 11 bases between. CDR3 size: 15 residues. As DNA, the CDR3 is TGTGCCAGCAGTATTACCCAGAGCTCCTACAATGAGCAGTTCTTC. It specifies CASSITQSSYNEQFF.

This chain uses TRBV28 with TRBJ2-7, with D unresolved. Germline-derived CDR1 and CDR2 are MDHEN and SYDVKM. The CDR3 sequence is 13 residues long. V lost 2 bases, J lost 0 bases, and 5 bases lay in between. The CDR3 nucleotides are TGTGCCAGCAGTTTAGCGGACTCCTACGAGCAGTACTTC. It specifies CASSLADSYEQYF.

This chain uses TRBV6-1 with TRBJ2-7; TRBD2 agrees at 11 bases. The CDR3 loop spans 13 amino acids. The J segment lost 4 bases and the V segment lost 7 bases, leaving 3 bases of the junction unmatched. Germline CDR1 is MNHNS and CDR2 is SASEGT. CDR3 region: CASTTSGIYEQYF. CDR3 nucleotides: TGTGCCAGCACGACTAGCGGGATATACGAGCAGTACTTC.

Here the CDR3 DNA reads TGTGCCAGCAGTCCCGGATCCTACAATGAGCAGTTCTTC. Its protein product is CASSPGSYNEQFF. The chain has TRBV27 and TRBJ2-1, with D hard to call. Trimming took 5 bases from V and 1 from J, leaving 6 bases between them. Looked up from germline, CDR1 is MNHEY and CDR2 is SMNVEV (reference sequence). CDR3 length: 13 residues.

This chain links TRBV7-8 with TRBJ2-7; 7 bases are a match to TRBD1. CDR1 is SGHVS, CDR2 FQNEAQ, per germline. The CDR3 length is 14 residues. V shed 5 bases and J 4 bases; nucleotides not matched to a gene: 8. The CDR3 here is CASSVPGQIYEQYF. In nucleotides, the CDR3 is TGTGCCAGCAGCGTTCCGGGACAGATTTACGAGCAGTACTTC.

The CDR3 loop reads CASSLVAESSYEQYF. DNA for the CDR3: TGTGCCAGCAGCTTAGTCGCGGAGAGCTCCTACGAGCAGTACTTC. The chain combines TRBV7-6 with TRBJ2-7; D uncertain. The V end was cut by 1 base, the J end by 0 bases, with 10 bases between. Per the germline V gene, CDR1 is SGHVS and CDR2 is FNYEAQ. This CDR3 has 15 amino acids.

This clone was seen just once. The chain has TRBV7-3 and TRBJ2-1; 11 bases are shared with TRBD2. This CDR3 has 15 amino acids. Unmatched junction bases numbered 4, after V lost 5 bases and J lost 4 bases. Germline lookup yields CDR1 SGHTA and CDR2 FQGTGA. The CDR3, as DNA: TGTGCCAGCAGCGTAGCGGGAGGGGGGTACAATGAGCAGTTCTTC. Translated: CASSVAGGGYNEQFF.

V gene TRBV7-8 combines with J gene TRBJ1-1, with 7 bases matching TRBD1. Per germline, CDR1 SGHVS and CDR2 FQNEAQ. The CDR3 contains 16 residues. With V trimmed by 2 bases and J by 0 bases, 6 bases remained unmatched. DNA of the CDR3: TGTGCCAGCAGCTTATACAGGGGTTACATGAACACTGAAGCTTTCTTT. Translated, it gives CASSLYRGYMNTEAFF.

This rearrangement joins TRBV28 to TRBJ2-5; D gene unclear. The J call may be faulty, since TRBJ2-7 better matches the DNA end. CDR3 length: 14 residues. Germline CDR1 is MDHEN and CDR2 is SYDVKM. The CDR3 loop reads CASSLDDTVYEQYF. The CDR3 region has the DNA TGTGCCAGCAGTTTGGATGACACCGTCTACGAGCAGTACTTC.

The count of this clone is one. The genes are TRBV18 and TRBJ1-1, with TRBD1 as a possible D gene (6 bases). V was clipped by 4 bases and J by 1 base, with 13 bases between them. Germline V gives CDR1 KGHSH, CDR2 LQKENI. This CDR3 has 15 residues. The CDR3 bases are TGTGCCAGCTCACTAGTGGACAGACCGAACACTGAAGCTTTCTTT. Its translation is CASSLVDRPNTEAFF.

The gene calls are TRBV13 and TRBJ1-2; no clear D. The CDR3 sequence is 11 residues long. V gave up 5 bases and J gave up 8 bases, with 9 bases separating them. Germline V gene lookup returns CDR1 PRHDT and CDR2 FYEKMQ (reference sequence). CDR3 nucleotide sequence: TGTGCCAGCAGCGATCCAGCGGGCTACACCTTC. This sequence encodes CASSDPAGYTF.

This clone is a singleton in its sample. The chain combines TRBV14 with TRBJ2-1; 9 bases align to TRBD2. The CDR3 is 18 amino acids. Germline loops: CDR1 SGHDN, CDR2 FVKESK. Trimming at V came to 0 bases and at J to 6 bases, leaving 12 bases not matched to a gene. The CDR3 DNA reads as TGTGCCAGCAGCCAAGAACAGAGCCTAGCGGGAATTGGCAATGAGCAGTTCTTC. Protein: CASSQEQSLAGIGNEQFF. Combining the CDR3 with reference TRBV14 and TRBJ2-1 gives the whole variable domain EAGVTQFPSHSVIEKGQTVTLRCDPISGHDNLYWYRRVMGKEIKFLLHFVKESKQDESGMPNNRFLAERTGGTYSTLKVQPAELEDSGVYFCASSQEQSLAGIGNEQFFGPGTRLTVL.

The rearrangement joins TRBV21-1 to TRBJ2-5; the table's D call, TRBD1, has no DNA check behind it. TRBV21-1 is a documented pseudogene. The CDR3 runs 14 residues. CDR3 loop: CASSRKTGAKEQYF. The CDR3 nucleotides read TGTGCCAGCAGCAGAAAGACAGGGGCTAAGGAGCAGTACTTC.

The chain carries TRBV19 and TRBJ2-5; D not resolved. The CDR3 spans 13 residues. The germline V gene has CDR1 LNHDA and CDR2 SQIVND (reference sequence). The V end lost 6 bases, the J end lost 2 bases, and 10 bases lay between the germline ends. The CDR3 coding sequence is TGTGCCAGTAGGCCCAGCGTACAAGAGACCCAGTACTTC. Translation: CASRPSVQETQYF. The variable domain in full, completed from reference TRBV19 and TRBJ2-5, reads DGGITQSPKYLFRKEGQNVTLSCEQNLNHDAMYWYRQDPGQGLRLIYYSQIVNDFQKGDIAEGYSVSREKKESFPLTVTSAQKNPTAFYLCASRPSVQETQYFGPGTRLLVL.

The rearrangement uses TRBV2 and TRBJ2-1; D might be TRBD2 (5 bases). CDR1 is SNHLY and CDR2 is FYNNEI in the germline V gene. Trimming removed 6 bases from V and 4 bases from J, with 16 bases in between. The CDR3 runs 15 residues. CDR3 residues: CASRDRDSPYNEQFF. The CDR3, as DNA: TGTGCCAGCAGGGACCGGGATAGCCCATACAATGAGCAGTTCTTC.

The V call is TRBV5-1, the J call TRBJ2-2; D is undetermined. The CDR3 totals 13 residues. Germline assignment: CDR1 SGHRS and CDR2 YFSETQ. V lost 2 bases, J lost 2 bases, and 4 bases lay in between. CDR3 nucleotide sequence: TGCGCCAGCAGCTTTCTTAACACCGGGGAGCTGTTTTTT. This gives the protein CASSFLNTGELFF. Based on the CDR3 plus reference TRBV5-1 and TRBJ2-2, the full variable domain is KAGVTQTPRYLIKTRGQQVTLSCSPISGHRSVSWYQQTPGQGLQFLFEYFSETQRNKGNFPGRFSGRQFSNSRSEMNVSTLELGDSALYLCASSFLNTGELFFGEGSRLTVL.

V gene TRBV28 combines with J gene TRBJ1-5; 7 bases fit TRBD1. CDR1 and CDR2 from the germline V gene are MDHEN and SYDVKM. The CDR3 length is 14 residues. J lost 7 bases, V lost 5 bases, and 8 bases had no gene match. The CDR3 region is CASSLRQGGQPQHF. DNA for the CDR3: TGTGCCAGCAGTCTTCGACAGGGAGGACAGCCCCAGCATTTT. Using reference TRBV28 and TRBJ1-5 for the parts outside the CDR3, the full variable domain is DVKVTQSSRYLVKRTGEKVFLECVQDMDHENMFWYRQDPGLGLRLIYFSYDVKMKEKGDIPEGYSVSREKKERFSLILESASTNQTSMYLCASSLRQGGQPQHFGDGTRLSIL.

The V gene is TRBV19, the J gene TRBJ1-1; weak D call: TRBD1 (6 bases). The CDR3 sequence is 14 residues long. Looked up from germline, CDR1 is LNHDA and CDR2 is SQIVND (reference sequence). V lost 3 bases, J lost 1 base, and 9 bases lay in between. CDR3 sequence (DNA): TGTGCCAGTAGTATGTGGACAGCGAACACTGAAGCTTTCTTT. It translates to CASSMWTANTEAFF. Together with reference TRBV19 and TRBJ1-1, the CDR3 gives the full variable domain: DGGITQSPKYLFRKEGQNVTLSCEQNLNHDAMYWYRQDPGQGLRLIYYSQIVNDFQKGDIAEGYSVSREKKESFPLTVTSAQKNPTAFYLCASSMWTANTEAFFGQGTRLTVV.

The chain is built from TRBV9 and TRBJ1-1, with a possible D match to TRBD1 (5 bases). Germline assignment: CDR1 SGDLS and CDR2 YYNGEE. Trimming removed 0 bases at V and 5 bases at J, with 11 bases between. The CDR3 length is 14 residues. This chain's CDR3 is CASSVGTPGTEAFF. Written as DNA, the CDR3 is TGTGCCAGCAGCGTAGGGACTCCAGGGACTGAAGCTTTCTTT.

The chain joins TRBV4-2 to TRBJ2-7, with 8 bases that match TRBD2. The CDR3 contains 19 residues. Trimming at V came to 0 bases and at J to 0 bases, leaving 13 bases not matched to a gene. Germline CDR1 LGHNA, CDR2 YNFKEQ. The CDR3 loop is CASSQDATKGGRSSYEQYF. The CDR3, as DNA: TGTGCCAGCAGCCAAGATGCTACAAAGGGCGGGAGGAGCTCCTACGAGCAGTACTTC.

The chain has TRBV11-2 and TRBJ1-1; 7 positions agree with TRBD1. The V gene end was trimmed by 2 bases and the J gene end by 7 bases; junction bases not matched to a gene: 10. Germline V gives CDR1 SGHAT, CDR2 FQNNGV. This CDR3 is built from 15 residues. The CDR3 DNA reads TGTGCCAGCAGCTTATCGCAGGGGGTGAGGGGTGAAGCTTTCTTT. Translating gives CASSLSQGVRGEAFF. Full variable domain (rest looked up from reference TRBV11-2 and TRBJ1-1): EAGVAQSPRYKIIEKRQSVAFWCNPISGHATLYWYQQILGQGPKLLIQFQNNGVVDDSQLPKDRFSAERLKGVDSTLKIQPAKLEDSAVYLCASSLSQGVRGEAFFGQGTRLTVV.

The CDR3 is CSVLTGLAYSYEQYF. The CDR3 nucleotides are TGCAGCGTCCTCACTGGACTAGCGTACTCCTACGAGCAGTACTTC. This chain links TRBV29-1 with TRBJ2-7, with 9 bases that match TRBD2. J gave up 0 bases and V 6 bases, and 9 bases lay outside the gene matches. There are 15 residues in the CDR3. From germline, CDR1 is SQVTM and CDR2 ANQGSEA.

This chain joins TRBV10-3 and TRBJ2-7; maybe TRBD1 (6 bases). There are 15 residues in the CDR3. Germline values: CDR1 ENHRY, CDR2 SYGVKD. The V gene lost 4 bases and the J gene lost 4 bases, with 17 bases spanning the gap. In DNA, the CDR3 is TGTGCCATCAGTGGTGGAGTTGTGGACAGTTACGAGCAGTACTTC. It specifies CAISGGVVDSYEQYF.

This clone has more than one count but fewer than ten. This sequence joins TRBV28 and TRBJ2-1, with TRBD1 matching 8 bases. The CDR3 loop spans 14 amino acids. Germline V gene data show CDR1 as MDHEN and CDR2 as SYDVKM. The V segment lost 5 bases and the J segment 15 bases; nucleotides outside the gene matches: 15. The CDR3 loop reads CASSKWDRSTDTFF. The CDR3 DNA sequence: TGTGCCAGCAGTAAGTGGGACAGGTCAACCGATACGTTCTTC.

V usage is TRBV6-1 and J usage is TRBJ2-7; D unresolved. V lost 0 bases and J 2 bases, leaving 8 bases between the germline ends. The length of the CDR3 is 14 residues. Germline values: CDR1 MNHNS, CDR2 SASEGT. DNA of the CDR3: TGTGCCAGCAGTGAAGCCCATGAAACCTACGAGCAGTACTTC. This sequence encodes CASSEAHETYEQYF.

The chain links TRBV7-3 to TRBJ2-5, with TRBD1 matching over 9 bases. The assigned J gene may be wrong: the sequence end matches TRBJ2-7 better. Germline V lookup: CDR1 SGHTA, CDR2 FQGTGA. The CDR3 covers 13 residues. The CDR3 reads CASSIGQGNEQYF. The CDR3 coding sequence is TGTGCCAGCAGCATCGGACAGGGGAACGAGCAGTACTTC.

The chain carries TRBV6-4 and TRBJ2-3; 8 bases match TRBD1. Germline V gene lookup returns CDR1 MRHNA and CDR2 SNTAGT. The CDR3 has 15 amino acids. The V segment lost 4 bases and the J segment 2 bases; nucleotides outside the gene matches: 5. The CDR3 sequence is CASSGTGLDTDTQYF. The CDR3 DNA reads TGTGCCAGCAGTGGGACAGGGTTAGACACAGATACGCAGTATTTT.